This T cell receptor (beta chain) was documented in a study of glioma-infiltrating T cells. The study's findings and limits: Gliomas, especially low-grade, showed above-expected tissue-blood divergence; non-neoplastic patients showed below.

Using RNA template, CDR3s of TCR alpha and beta were amplified with iRepertoire arm-PCR. TCRdb recomputed calls from the multiplex PCR reads with MiXCR, one row per CDR3 protein. The sample records 95,000 to 150,000 distinct CDR3 sequences, roughly 24% being singletons. There are many counts of this clonotype. Its antigen is not identified. V was trimmed by 0 bases and J by 6 bases, leaving 8 bases between them. Germline CDR1 and CDR2: MNHEY and SVGEGT. The length of the CDR3 is 13 residues. This chain joins TRBV6-2 or TRBV6-3 and TRBJ1-1; D gene uncertain. This TCR was recovered from a human donor with low-grade glioma or glioblastoma, undergoing nonglioma brain surgery, or in good health (not recorded which). Sequencing was carried out using glioma tissue, nonneoplastic brain tissue, or PBMCs (not recorded which). CDR3 amino acids: CASSYSARAEAFF. CDR3 in DNA: TGTGCCAGCAGTTACTCGGCGAGGGCTGAAGCTTTCTTT.